This passage covers 30 T cell receptor beta chains from one sample sequenced in a study of T cell repertoires in cytomegalovirus infection. Each CDR3 protein gets one entry after TCRdb re-called the reads with MiXCR. The data show about 530,000 distinct CDR3 sequences, 26% seen once. What was sequenced was PBMCs. These receptors all stem from a human donor in good health (CMV status not recorded). Some clones in this sample may be carry-over from other donors' samples.

This clonotype turned up a few times. This chain connects TRBV7-9 to TRBJ1-4; TRBD1 agrees at 7 bases. The length of the CDR3 is 13 residues. After removal of 8 bases from V and 6 bases from J, the junction contained 6 bases not matched to a gene. CDR1 is SEHNR and CDR2 is FQNEAQ in the germline V gene (reference sequence). The CDR3 bases are TGTGCCAGCGGTTCCGACAGGGATGAAAAACTGTTTTTT. Translated, it gives CASGSDRDEKLFF. The full variable domain, in which reference TRBV7-9 and TRBJ1-4 provide the parts outside the CDR3, is DTGVSQNPRHKITKRGQNVTFRCDPISEHNRLYWYRQTLGQGPEFLTYFQNEAQLEKSRLLSDRFSAERPKGSFSTLEIQRTEQGDSAMYLCASGSDRDEKLFFGSGTQLSVL.

As regards this clonotype: A much larger clone lies a single base off, so this may be a read error. The chain has TRBV7-2 and TRBJ2-1; D unresolved. Looked up from germline, CDR1 is SGHTA and CDR2 is FQGNSA. The CDR3 runs 11 residues. The CDR3 loop reads CASGLVTEQFF. For the CDR3, the DNA is TGTGCCAGCGGCTTAGTCACTGAGCAGTTCTTC.

This clonotype was recorded a few times. This chain links TRBV10-3 with TRBJ2-4; D remains ambiguous. The germline gives CDR1 ENHRY, CDR2 SYGVKD. With 3 bases removed from V and 6 bases from J, the gap between germline ends came to 12 bases. The CDR3 length is 14 residues. The CDR3 loop is CAISDYETGNIQYF. CDR3 DNA: TGTGCCATCAGTGATTACGAGACTGGAAACATTCAGTACTTC.

The genes are TRBV20-1 and TRBJ2-7, with a possible D match to TRBD2 (5 bases). The CDR3 spans 12 residues. Trimming took 3 bases from V and 2 from J, leaving 8 bases between them. Looked up from germline, CDR1 is DFQATT and CDR2 is SNEGSKA (reference sequence). CDR3 in amino acids: CSARRLTYEQYF. The CDR3 coding sequence is TGCAGTGCTAGGAGACTAACCTACGAGCAGTACTTC.

The gene calls are TRBV7-9 and TRBJ1-6; TRBD1 might be the D (5 bases). The CDR3 length is 13 residues. Germline assignment: CDR1 SEHNR and CDR2 FQNEAQ (reference sequence). V lost 4 bases and J lost 8, with 9 bases in between. The CDR3 reads CASSSRTYSPLHF. DNA for the CDR3: TGTGCCAGCAGCTCCCGGACATATTCACCCCTCCACTTT.

This clonotype was found a few times. This chain uses TRBV7-2 with TRBJ2-7; D possibly corresponds to TRBD2 (6 bases). Germline values: CDR1 SGHTA, CDR2 FQGNSA. V lost 6 bases to trimming and J lost 2 bases, with 17 bases between them. The CDR3 totals 15 residues. The CDR3 loop is CASRLNSGGAYEQYF. The CDR3 coding sequence is TGTGCCAGCAGGTTAAACTCCGGAGGGGCCTACGAGCAGTACTTC.

The V call is TRBV6-5, the J call TRBJ1-3; tentative D call: TRBD1 (5 bases). There are 14 residues in the CDR3. Germline V CDR1 and CDR2: MNHEY, SVGAGI. Trimming shortened V by 5 bases and J by 4 bases, and 12 bases separated the two germline ends. CDR3 nucleotides: TGTGCCAGCAGTCCAGGGATTAACGGAAACACCATATATTTT. Protein: CASSPGINGNTIYF.

This clonotype was detected only once. This rearrangement joins TRBV4-2 to TRBJ2-2, with TRBD2 matching over 8 bases. The CDR3 runs 18 residues. CDR1 is LGHNA and CDR2 is YNFKEQ in the germline V gene. The junction had 16 bases not matched to a gene; V was cut back by 5 bases and J by 5 bases. The CDR3 bases are TGTGCCAGCAGCGGGGTAGCGGGACGATCATTTGCAACCGGGGAGCTGTTTTTT. The encoded protein is CASSGVAGRSFATGELFF.

This rearrangement joins TRBV19 to TRBJ2-5; no definite D call. This CDR3 contains 14 residues. Germline CDR1 and CDR2: LNHDA and SQIVND (reference sequence). V gave up 5 bases and J gave up 1 base, with 11 bases separating them. CDR3 residues: CASSVYVGQETQYF. The CDR3 DNA follows: TGTGCCAGTAGTGTGTATGTCGGCCAAGAGACCCAGTACTTC.

The chain links TRBV6-2 or TRBV6-3 to TRBJ2-1; TRBD2 matches at 11 bases. Germline CDR1 is MNHEY and CDR2 is SVGEGT. The J segment lost 8 bases and the V segment lost 6 bases, leaving 6 bases of the junction unmatched. This CDR3 comprises 14 residues. The DNA of the CDR3 is TGTGCCAGCAGATTAGCGGGAGGGCCCCATGAGCAGTTCTTC. Translating it yields CASRLAGGPHEQFF.

This clonotype was observed many times. The V gene is TRBV12-3 or TRBV12-4, the J gene TRBJ1-2; no definite D call. CDR3 size: 13 residues. V was clipped by 4 bases and J by 1 base, with 7 bases between them. In DNA, the CDR3 is TGTGCCAGCAGTTCAACAGTTAACTATGGCTACACCTTC. It codes for CASSSTVNYGYTF.

This clonotype turned up a few times. The chain links TRBV20-1 to TRBJ2-2, with a weak D call TRBD2 (5 bases). Germline-derived CDR1 and CDR2 are DFQATT and SNEGSKA (reference sequence). Trimming cost V 0 bases and J 7 bases, with 9 bases left between them. The CDR3 has 13 residues. CDR3 loop: CSARERGFGELFF. The DNA of the CDR3 is TGCAGTGCTAGAGAAAGAGGGTTCGGGGAGCTGTTTTTT.

The V gene is TRBV11-3, the J gene TRBJ1-1, with a possible D match to TRBD1 (5 bases). V gave up 3 bases and J gave up 3 bases, with 17 bases separating them. This CDR3 has 16 residues. Per germline, CDR1 SGHNT and CDR2 YENEEA. The CDR3 sequence: CASSFGAGDQDTEAFF. In nucleotides, the CDR3 is TGTGCCAGCAGCTTTGGGGCGGGGGATCAGGACACTGAAGCTTTCTTT. Based on the CDR3 plus reference TRBV11-3 and TRBJ1-1, the full variable domain is EAGVVQSPRYKIIEKKQPVAFWCNPISGHNTLYWYLQNLGQGPELLIRYENEEAVDDSQLPKDRFSAERLKGVDSTLKIQPAELGDSAVYLCASSFGAGDQDTEAFFGQGTRLTVV.

The V call is TRBV11-3, the J call TRBJ2-2, with 11 bases matching TRBD2. Germline lookup yields CDR1 SGHNT and CDR2 YENEEA. The CDR3 totals 15 residues. Trimming took 5 bases from V and 7 from J; bases not matched to a gene: 6. The CDR3 loop is CASSPHGTSGGELFF. DNA of the CDR3: TGTGCCAGCAGCCCCCACGGGACTAGCGGCGGGGAGCTGTTTTTT.

The chain combines TRBV4-1 with TRBJ2-7; 9 bases match TRBD2. Germline loops: CDR1 MGHRA, CDR2 YSYEKL. V lost 5 bases, J lost 3 bases, and 8 bases stayed unmatched. The CDR3 spans 15 residues. CDR3 in amino acids: CASSNSVAGVYEQYF. In nucleotides, the CDR3 is TGCGCCAGCAGCAACAGCGTAGCGGGAGTCTACGAGCAGTACTTC.

The V call is TRBV7-3, the J call TRBJ2-1; D gene uncertain. CDR1 and CDR2 (germline): SGHTA, FQGTGA. The CDR3 is made up of 15 amino acids. V lost 2 bases and J 6 bases, leaving 14 bases between the germline ends. The CDR3 reads CASSLLLGRGNEQFF. CDR3 DNA: TGTGCCAGCAGCTTACTTTTAGGCAGAGGCAATGAGCAGTTCTTC.

V is TRBV6-1 and J is TRBJ2-3; a possible D gene is TRBD1 (6 bases). Germline V gene lookup returns CDR1 MNHNS and CDR2 SASEGT. This CDR3 region has 19 residues. Trimming pared 3 bases from V and 2 bases from J, leaving 24 bases between. The CDR3 loop is CASSDEHYPGVNPTDTQYF. As DNA, the CDR3 is TGTGCCAGCAGTGACGAACACTATCCAGGGGTGAATCCCACAGATACGCAGTATTTT.

This clonotype was counted at least ten times. The J gene is TRBJ2-3, the V gene TRBV7-2; 8 positions match TRBD2. The V gene end was trimmed by 5 bases and the J gene end by 5 bases; junction bases not matched to a gene: 9. In germline, CDR1 is SGHTA, CDR2 FQGNSA. The CDR3 is made up of 15 amino acids. As DNA, the CDR3 is TGTGCCAGCAGCCAGTCAGGCCTAGCGGGAGATACGCAGTATTTT. It is translated as CASSQSGLAGDTQYF.

This sequence joins TRBV20-1 and TRBJ2-3; tentative D call: TRBD2 (5 bases). Trimming took 2 bases from V and 2 from J, leaving 20 bases between them. The CDR3 runs 17 residues. CDR1 and CDR2 from the germline V gene are DFQATT and SNEGSKA (reference sequence). CDR3 sequence reads: CSARSPRRTGITDTQYF. Here the CDR3 DNA reads TGCAGTGCTAGATCTCCCCGGCGGACTGGGATCACAGATACGCAGTATTTT.

This clonotype was detected a few times. The chain carries TRBV7-6 and TRBJ1-2, with D possibly matching TRBD1 (5 bases). This CDR3 is 14 amino acids long. The V end was cut by 5 bases, the J end by 2 bases, with 12 bases between. Germline V gene sequence: CDR1 SGHVS, CDR2 FNYEAQ. CDR3 loop: CASSPDDSNYGYTF. DNA for the CDR3: TGTGCCAGCAGCCCAGACGACAGCAACTATGGCTACACCTTC. The full variable domain, in which reference TRBV7-6 and TRBJ1-2 provide the parts outside the CDR3, is GAGVSQSPRYKVTKRGQDVALRCDPISGHVSLYWYRQALGQGPEFLTYFNYEAQQDKSGLPNDRFSAERPEGSISTLTIQRTEQRDSAMYRCASSPDDSNYGYTFGSGTRLTVV.

The genes are TRBV15 and TRBJ2-3; 7 bases are shared with TRBD2. The CDR3 extends over 17 amino acids. With 0 bases clipped from V and 2 bases from J, the junction kept 8 bases outside the gene matches. Germline-derived CDR1 and CDR2 are LNHNV and YYDKDF (reference sequence). The CDR3 protein is CATSRESGLRFTDTQYF. DNA for the CDR3: TGTGCCACCAGCAGAGAATCGGGACTACGGTTCACAGATACGCAGTATTTT.

The V gene is TRBV12-3 or TRBV12-4, the J gene TRBJ2-5; 8 nucleotides match TRBD2. The CDR3 sequence is 14 residues long. The J segment lost 5 bases and the V segment lost 3 bases, leaving 5 bases of the junction unmatched. The CDR3 loop is CASSFAGGEETQYF. The CDR3 bases are TGTGCCAGCAGTTTTGCGGGAGGTGAGGAGACCCAGTACTTC.

This clonotype has only a few counts. V usage is TRBV27 and J usage is TRBJ2-1; perhaps TRBD2 as D (6 bases). Trimming took 0 bases from V and 2 from J, leaving 11 bases between them. The CDR3 length is 16 residues. Germline CDR1 reads MNHEY; CDR2 reads SMNVEV (reference sequence). CDR3 sequence (DNA): TGTGCCAGCAGTTTATCACCGGGAGCCACCTACAATGAGCAGTTCTTC. Protein sequence: CASSLSPGATYNEQFF.

Many counts were recorded for this clonotype. CDR3 sequence: CASSPRTYNEQFF. CDR3 nucleotides: TGTGCCAGCAGCCCAAGGACGTACAATGAGCAGTTCTTC. The genes are TRBV7-9 and TRBJ2-1; D not resolved. Germline V gene data show CDR1 as SEHNR and CDR2 as FQNEAQ (reference sequence). The CDR3 length is 13 residues. V was clipped by 5 bases and J by 4 bases, with 9 bases between them.

This clonotype showed up just a few times. J is TRBJ1-5 and V is TRBV19; the D is unclear. The ends were cut back, 3 bases at V and 0 bases at J, with 12 bases in the middle. The CDR3 totals 16 residues. In germline, CDR1 is LNHDA, CDR2 SQIVND (reference sequence). CDR3 DNA sequence: TGTGCCAGTAGTATGTCTCCAGGCTATAGCAATCAGCCCCAGCATTTT. Protein: CASSMSPGYSNQPQHF.

The chain has TRBV29-1 and TRBJ1-2; D is uncertain. CDR3 length: 14 amino acids. Germline CDR1 is SQVTM and CDR2 is ANQGSEA. V dropped 5 bases and J dropped 7 bases, with 20 bases sitting between them. CDR3 bases: TGCAGCGTTCAAGCAAGGCGAAACTTGGGTGGCTACACCTTC. Translating gives CSVQARRNLGGYTF.

As to this clonotype: A much larger clone is a single base away; this may be a read error. This likely comes from a read error, as the CDR3 has no conserved phenylalanine or tryptophan at its end. V usage is TRBV7-6 and J usage is TRBJ2-1; D unresolved. Trimming cost V 5 bases and J 8 bases, with 22 bases left between them. Germline V gene data show CDR1 as SGHVS and CDR2 as FNYEAQ. The CDR3 has 16 amino acids. The CDR3 is CASSLKSSVSWDEQFL. Here the CDR3 DNA reads TGTGCCAGCAGCCTAAAGTCCTCAGTGTCATGGGATGAGCAGTTCTTG.

This CDR3 reads CASSSERSDSPLHF. CDR3 coding DNA: TGTGCCAGCAGTTCGGAGAGGTCCGATTCACCCCTCCACTTT. The chain uses TRBV6-6 and TRBJ1-6; D not certain. Germline CDR1 MNHNY, CDR2 SVGAGI (reference sequence). The CDR3 is made up of 14 amino acids. Trimming shortened V by 4 bases and J by 8 bases, and 12 bases separated the two germline ends.

This clonotype was observed a handful of times. The rearrangement links TRBV12-3 or TRBV12-4 to TRBJ2-1; 8 positions agree with TRBD2. CDR3 length: 12 amino acids. V lost 5 bases to trimming and J lost 8 bases; unmatched junction nucleotides: 2. CDR3 region: CASSPGGDEQFF. The DNA of the CDR3 is TGTGCCAGCAGTCCGGGGGGGGATGAGCAGTTCTTC.

This clonotype was found a few times. The chain carries TRBV11-2 and TRBJ1-1; D might be TRBD1 (5 bases). The CDR3 length is 20 residues. Trimming pared 4 bases from V and 2 bases from J, leaving 29 bases between. Per the germline V gene, CDR1 is SGHAT and CDR2 is FQNNGV. CDR3 in amino acids: CASSSITRTTGGRTNTEAFF. In DNA form, the CDR3 reads TGTGCCAGCAGCTCAATCACACGAACGACCGGGGGACGGACTAACACTGAAGCTTTCTTT.